This T cell receptor beta chain was documented in a study of CD8 T cells in Susac syndrome. The authors reverse transcribed roughly 0.5 to 1 ug RNA with random hexamers. Each CDR3 protein gets one entry after TCRdb re-called the immunoSEQ multiplex PCR reads with MiXCR. The data contain roughly 110,000 distinct CDR3 sequences, less than 95% of them seen just once; the ten biggest clones take up around 0.41%. The CDR3 has 12 residues. Deletions cut 0 bases from V and 8 bases from J, with 5 bases between. Germline CDR1 is MRHNA and CDR2 is SNTAGT. Sequencing of TCR beta was undertaken in CD8+ and CD4+ T cells derived from blood.

The sample was CD8+ T cells from PBMCs. The TCR comes from a human donor with Susac syndrome. This chain joins TRBV6-4 and TRBJ2-1; D may match TRBD1 or TRBD2 (5 bases each). The CDR3, as DNA: TGTGCCAGCAGTGACTCGGGGGATGAGCAGTTCTTC. Protein: CASSDSGDEQFF.